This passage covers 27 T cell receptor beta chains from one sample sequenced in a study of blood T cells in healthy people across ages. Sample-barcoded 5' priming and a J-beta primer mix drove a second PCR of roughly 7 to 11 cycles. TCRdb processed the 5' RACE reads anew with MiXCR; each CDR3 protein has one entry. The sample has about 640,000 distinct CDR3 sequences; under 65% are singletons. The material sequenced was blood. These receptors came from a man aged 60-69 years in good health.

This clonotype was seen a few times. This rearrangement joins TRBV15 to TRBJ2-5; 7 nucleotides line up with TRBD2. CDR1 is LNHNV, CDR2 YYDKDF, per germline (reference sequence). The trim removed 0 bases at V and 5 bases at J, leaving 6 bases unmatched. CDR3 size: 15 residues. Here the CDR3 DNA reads TGTGCCACCAGCAGAGATACGGTGGGGGGGGAGACCCAGTACTTC. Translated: CATSRDTVGGETQYF.

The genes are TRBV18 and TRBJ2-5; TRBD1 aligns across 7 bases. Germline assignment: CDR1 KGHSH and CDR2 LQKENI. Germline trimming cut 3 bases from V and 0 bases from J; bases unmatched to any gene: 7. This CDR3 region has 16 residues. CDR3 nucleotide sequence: TGTGCCAGCTCACCCGGACAGGTTTCGTACCAAGAGACCCAGTACTTC. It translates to CASSPGQVSYQETQYF.

The CDR3 sequence: CAISESPGESTEAFF. In DNA form, the CDR3 reads TGTGCCATCAGTGAGTCCCCGGGCGAGAGCACTGAAGCTTTCTTT. The chain has TRBV10-3 and TRBJ1-1; D is unclear. CDR1 and CDR2 (germline): ENHRY, SYGVKD. V lost 0 bases and J lost 4, with 12 bases in between. The length of the CDR3 is 15 residues.

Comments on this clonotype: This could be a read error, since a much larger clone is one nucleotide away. The CDR3 DNA reads TGTGCCAGCAGCTTGGTTGGGACAACCTTTCAGTACTTC. Residues: CASSLVGTTFQYF. V is TRBV5-8 and J is TRBJ2-4; D may be TRBD1 (6 bases). V lost 0 bases and J lost 11, with 12 bases in between. The CDR3 length is 13 residues. The germline gives CDR1 SGHTS, CDR2 YDEGEE.

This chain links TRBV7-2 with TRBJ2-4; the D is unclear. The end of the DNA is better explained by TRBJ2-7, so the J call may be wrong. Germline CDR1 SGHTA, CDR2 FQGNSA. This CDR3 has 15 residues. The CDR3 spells CASSLDPSVYPEQYF. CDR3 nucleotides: TGTGCCAGCAGCTTAGACCCTAGTGTCTATCCCGAGCAGTACTTC.

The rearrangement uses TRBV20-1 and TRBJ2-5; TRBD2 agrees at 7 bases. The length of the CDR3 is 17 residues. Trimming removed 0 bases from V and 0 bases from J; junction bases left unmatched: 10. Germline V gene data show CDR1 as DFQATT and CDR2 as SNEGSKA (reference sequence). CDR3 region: CSARDHRREPYQETQYF. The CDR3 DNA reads TGCAGTGCTAGAGATCATCGGCGGGAGCCGTACCAAGAGACCCAGTACTTC.

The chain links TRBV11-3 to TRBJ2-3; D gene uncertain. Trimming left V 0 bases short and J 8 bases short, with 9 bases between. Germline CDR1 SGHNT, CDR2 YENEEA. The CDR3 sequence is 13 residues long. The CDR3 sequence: CASSLDQGATQYF. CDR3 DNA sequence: TGTGCCAGCAGCTTAGATCAAGGAGCTACGCAGTATTTT. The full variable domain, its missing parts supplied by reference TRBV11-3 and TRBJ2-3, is EAGVVQSPRYKIIEKKQPVAFWCNPISGHNTLYWYLQNLGQGPELLIRYENEEAVDDSQLPKDRFSAERLKGVDSTLKIQPAELGDSAVYLCASSLDQGATQYFGPGTRLTVL.

The CDR3 nucleotides read TGTGCCAGCTCACCCCGTCCCGGGACAGGGAATGAGCAGTTCTTC. Translated, it gives CASSPRPGTGNEQFF. The chain has TRBV18 and TRBJ2-1; 9 nucleotides match TRBD1. The CDR3 length is 15 residues. V gave up 3 bases and J gave up 7 bases; unmatched junction bases: 7. Germline V lookup: CDR1 KGHSH, CDR2 LQKENI.

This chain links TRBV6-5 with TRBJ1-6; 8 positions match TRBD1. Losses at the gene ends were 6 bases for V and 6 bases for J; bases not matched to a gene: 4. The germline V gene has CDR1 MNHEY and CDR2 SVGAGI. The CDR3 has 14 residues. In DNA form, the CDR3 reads TGTGCCAGCAGCGCCAGGGGGCCTAATTCACCCCTCCACTTT. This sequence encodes CASSARGPNSPLHF.

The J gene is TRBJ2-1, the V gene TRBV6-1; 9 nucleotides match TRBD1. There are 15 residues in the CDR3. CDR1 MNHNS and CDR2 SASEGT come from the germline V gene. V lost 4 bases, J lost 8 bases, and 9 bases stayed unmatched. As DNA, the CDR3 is TGTGCCAGCAGTGCCGGGACAGGGTACGTGGATGAGCAGTTCTTC. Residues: CASSAGTGYVDEQFF.

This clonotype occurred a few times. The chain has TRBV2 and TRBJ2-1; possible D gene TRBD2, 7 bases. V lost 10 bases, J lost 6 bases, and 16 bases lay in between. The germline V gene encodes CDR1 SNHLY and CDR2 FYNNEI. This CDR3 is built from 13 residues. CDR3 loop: CAMGASGGNEQFF. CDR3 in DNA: TGTGCCATGGGGGCTAGCGGAGGCAATGAGCAGTTCTTC.

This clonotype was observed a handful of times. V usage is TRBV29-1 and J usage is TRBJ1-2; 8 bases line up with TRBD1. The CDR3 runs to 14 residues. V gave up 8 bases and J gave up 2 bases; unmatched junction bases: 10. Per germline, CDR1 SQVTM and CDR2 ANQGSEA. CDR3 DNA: TGCAGCTCTTGGGGCGGGACAGGAAACTATGGCTACACCTTC. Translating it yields CSSWGGTGNYGYTF.

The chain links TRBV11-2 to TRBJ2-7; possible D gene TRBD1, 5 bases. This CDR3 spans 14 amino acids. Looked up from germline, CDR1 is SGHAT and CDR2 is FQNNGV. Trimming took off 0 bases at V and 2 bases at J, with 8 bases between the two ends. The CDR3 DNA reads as TGTGCCAGCAGCTTAGATGCAGGGCCCTACGAGCAGTACTTC. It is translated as CASSLDAGPYEQYF.

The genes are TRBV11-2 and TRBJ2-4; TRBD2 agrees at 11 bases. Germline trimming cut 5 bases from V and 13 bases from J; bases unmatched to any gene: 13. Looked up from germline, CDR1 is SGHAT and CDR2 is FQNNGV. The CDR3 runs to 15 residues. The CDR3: CASSPLAGDWDEQYF. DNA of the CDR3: TGTGCCAGCAGCCCACTAGCGGGGGACTGGGATGAGCAGTACTTC.

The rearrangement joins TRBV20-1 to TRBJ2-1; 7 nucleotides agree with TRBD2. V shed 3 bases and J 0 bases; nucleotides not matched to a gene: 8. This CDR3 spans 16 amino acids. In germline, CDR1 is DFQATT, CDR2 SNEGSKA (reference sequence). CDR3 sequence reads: CSARTGGANSYNEQFF. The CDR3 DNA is TGCAGTGCTAGGACGGGGGGAGCGAACTCCTACAATGAGCAGTTCTTC.

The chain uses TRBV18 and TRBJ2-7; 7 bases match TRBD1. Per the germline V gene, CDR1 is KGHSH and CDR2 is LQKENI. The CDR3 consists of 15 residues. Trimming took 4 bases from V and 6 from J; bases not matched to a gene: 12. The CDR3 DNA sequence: TGTGCCAGCTCACTTCTCCCCCGACAGGGTATCGAGCAGTACTTC. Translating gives CASSLLPRQGIEQYF.

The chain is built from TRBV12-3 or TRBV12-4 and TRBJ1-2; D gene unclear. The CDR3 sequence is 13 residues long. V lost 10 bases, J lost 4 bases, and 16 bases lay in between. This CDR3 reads CAILLRLRYGYTF. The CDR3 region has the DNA TGTGCCATCCTCCTCCGGCTTCGCTATGGCTACACCTTC.

CDR3 nucleotides: TGCAGCGTTGAAGAGGGGGGAGGGCGCCTCCACTTT. The encoded protein is CSVEEGGGRLHF. V usage is TRBV29-1 and J usage is TRBJ1-6; tentative D call: TRBD1 (5 bases). There are 12 residues in the CDR3. V lost 0 bases and J 15 bases, leaving 12 bases between the germline ends. The germline V gene has CDR1 SQVTM and CDR2 ANQGSEA. Complete variable domain (other parts from reference TRBV29-1 and TRBJ1-6): SAVISQKPSRDICQRGTSLTIQCQVDSQVTMMFWYRQQPGQSLTLIATANQGSEATYESGFVIDKFPISRPNLTFSTLTVSNMSPEDSSIYLCSVEEGGGRLHFGNGTRLTVT.

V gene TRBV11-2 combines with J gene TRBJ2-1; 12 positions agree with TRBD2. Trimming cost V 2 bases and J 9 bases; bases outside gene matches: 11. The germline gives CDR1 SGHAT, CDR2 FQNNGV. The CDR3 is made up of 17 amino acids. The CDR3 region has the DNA TGTGCCAGCAGCTTACCCAGTCTAGCGGGGGGGCTGGGTGAGCAGTTCTTC. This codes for CASSLPSLAGGLGEQFF.

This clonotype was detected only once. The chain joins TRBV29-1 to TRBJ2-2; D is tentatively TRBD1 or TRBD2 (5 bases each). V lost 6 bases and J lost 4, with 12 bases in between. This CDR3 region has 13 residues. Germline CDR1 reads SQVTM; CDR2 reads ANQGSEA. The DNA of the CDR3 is TGCAGCGTAGAGAGGGGTCGCACCGGGGAGCTGTTTTTT. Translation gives CSVERGRTGELFF.

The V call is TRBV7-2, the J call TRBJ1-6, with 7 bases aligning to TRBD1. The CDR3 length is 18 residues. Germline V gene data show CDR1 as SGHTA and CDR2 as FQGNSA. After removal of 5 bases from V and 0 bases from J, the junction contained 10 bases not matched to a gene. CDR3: CASSQGQVGASYNSPLHF. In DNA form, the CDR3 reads TGTGCCAGCAGCCAAGGACAGGTGGGGGCCTCCTATAATTCACCCCTCCACTTT.

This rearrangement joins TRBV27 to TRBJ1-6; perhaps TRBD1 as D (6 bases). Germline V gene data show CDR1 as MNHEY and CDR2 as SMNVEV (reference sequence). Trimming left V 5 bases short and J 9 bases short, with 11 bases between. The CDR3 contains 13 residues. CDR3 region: CASSLNRASPLHF. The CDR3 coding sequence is TGTGCCAGCAGTCTCAACAGGGCTTCACCCCTCCACTTT.

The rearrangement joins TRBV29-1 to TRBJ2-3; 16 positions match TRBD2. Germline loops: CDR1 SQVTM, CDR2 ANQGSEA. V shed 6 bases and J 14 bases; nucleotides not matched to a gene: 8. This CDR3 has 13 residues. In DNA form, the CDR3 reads TGCAGCGTCCGGGGACTAGCGGGGGGGCATGGGTATTTT. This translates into CSVRGLAGGHGYF.

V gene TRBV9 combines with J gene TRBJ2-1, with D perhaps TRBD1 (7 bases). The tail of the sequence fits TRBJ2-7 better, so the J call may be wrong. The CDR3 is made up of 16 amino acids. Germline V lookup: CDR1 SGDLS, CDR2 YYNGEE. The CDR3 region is CASSEGTGQTRMRQYF. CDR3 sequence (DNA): TGTGCCAGCAGCGAGGGAACGGGACAGACTAGGATGAGGCAGTACTTC.

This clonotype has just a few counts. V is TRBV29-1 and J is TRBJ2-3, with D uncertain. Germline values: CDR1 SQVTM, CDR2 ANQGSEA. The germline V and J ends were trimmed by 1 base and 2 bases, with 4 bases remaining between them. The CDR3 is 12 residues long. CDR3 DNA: TGCAGCGTTGAAGGGGCCACAGATACGCAGTATTTT. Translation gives CSVEGATDTQYF.

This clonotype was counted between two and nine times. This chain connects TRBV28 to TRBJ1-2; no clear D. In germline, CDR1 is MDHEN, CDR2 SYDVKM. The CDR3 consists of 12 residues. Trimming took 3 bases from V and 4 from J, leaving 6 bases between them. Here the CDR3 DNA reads TGTGCCAGCAGTTTGCCCAGCTATGGCTACACCTTC. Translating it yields CASSLPSYGYTF.

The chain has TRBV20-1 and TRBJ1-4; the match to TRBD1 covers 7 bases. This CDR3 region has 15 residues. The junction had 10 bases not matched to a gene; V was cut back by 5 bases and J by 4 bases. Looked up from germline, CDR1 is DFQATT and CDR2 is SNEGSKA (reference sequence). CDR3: CSAQKPGTVNEKLFF. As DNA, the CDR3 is TGCAGTGCTCAGAAACCCGGGACAGTTAATGAAAAACTGTTTTTT.